These 17 T cell receptor beta chains came from one sample sequenced in a study of blood T cell repertoires in COVID-19. Sequenced by immunoSEQ multiplex PCR; TCRdb stores in-frame clones only, minus some. The sample records a few hundred thousand clones, about 87% being singletons. Material: PBMCs or T cells enriched from blood (not recorded which). The receptors were gathered from a woman aged 45 to 65 who had recovered from COVID-19.

The V gene is TRBV30, the J gene TRBJ1-3, with D possibly TRBD1 on 6 matching bases. The CDR3 runs 13 residues. V lost 4 bases, J lost 3 bases, and 10 bases lay in between. The germline CDR1 and CDR2 sequences are GTSNPN and SVGIG (reference sequence). In nucleotides, the CDR3 is TGTGCCTGGATCGGACAGCTTGGAAACACCATATATTTT. Translated, it gives CAWIGQLGNTIYF.

J is TRBJ2-5 and V is TRBV3-1 (or the pseudogene TRBV3-2); TRBD2 aligns across 11 bases. J gave up 2 bases and V 10 bases, and 9 bases lay outside the gene matches. CDR1 and CDR2 from the germline V gene are LGHDT and YNNKEL (reference sequence). This CDR3 has 15 residues. The DNA for the CDR3 is TGTGCCACACAACTAGCGGGAGAGATACAAGAGACCCAGTACTTC. Amino acid sequence: CATQLAGEIQETQYF.

The rearrangement uses TRBV6-2 or TRBV6-3 and TRBJ2-5; 7 bases align to TRBD1. After removal of 2 bases from V and 4 bases from J, the junction contained 4 bases not matched to a gene. The CDR3 sequence is 14 residues long. Per the germline V gene, CDR1 is MNHEY and CDR2 is SVGEGT. The chain's CDR3 is CASSYRGPGETQYF. The CDR3 DNA follows: TGTGCCAGCAGTTACAGGGGGCCGGGAGAGACCCAGTACTTC.

DNA of the CDR3: TGTGCCAGCAGACGGGCAGGGGTCACAGATACGCAGTATTTT. It translates to CASRRAGVTDTQYF. The chain joins TRBV27 to TRBJ2-3, with a weak D call TRBD1 (6 bases). The germline gives CDR1 MNHEY, CDR2 SMNVEV (reference sequence). Trimming pared 6 bases from V and 2 bases from J, leaving 12 bases between. The CDR3 contains 14 residues.

The V gene is TRBV7-2, the J gene TRBJ1-3; D unresolved. The CDR3 loop spans 16 amino acids. Germline CDR1 reads SGHTA; CDR2 reads FQGNSA. V was clipped by 1 base and J by 2 bases, with 12 bases between them. The CDR3 nucleotides are TGTGCCAGCAGCTTAGTAGGTCGGGTGGCTGGAAACACCATATATTTT. Protein: CASSLVGRVAGNTIYF.

The chain employs TRBV12-3 or TRBV12-4 and TRBJ2-7; D is perhaps TRBD1 (6 bases). The CDR3 runs 13 residues. Trimming took 6 bases from V and 9 from J, leaving 18 bases between them. CDR3 protein: CASRRTGSNWQYF. The CDR3 nucleotides read TGTGCCAGCAGGCGCACAGGGTCCAACTGGCAGTACTTC.

The genes are TRBV28 and TRBJ1-1; D is possibly TRBD1 (6 bases). Germline CDR1 and CDR2: MDHEN and SYDVKM. The ends were cut back, 2 bases at V and 4 bases at J, with 11 bases in the middle. CDR3 size: 14 residues. CDR3 coding DNA: TGTGCCAGCAGTTTAGGGACACAGTTCACTGAAGCTTTCTTT. Amino acid sequence: CASSLGTQFTEAFF.

V gene TRBV29-1 combines with J gene TRBJ2-7; 9 bases line up with TRBD2. Germline CDR1 reads SQVTM; CDR2 reads ANQGSEA. Trimming took 6 bases from V and 3 from J; bases not matched to a gene: 9. CDR3 length: 14 amino acids. The CDR3: CSVPRSGSLYEQYF. In DNA, the CDR3 is TGCAGCGTCCCACGTAGCGGGAGCCTCTACGAGCAGTACTTC.

This clone showed up just a few times. V gene TRBV7-3 combines with J gene TRBJ2-7; D is perhaps TRBD2 (6 bases). V lost 0 bases and J lost 5, with 8 bases in between. This CDR3 region has 13 residues. The germline V gene has CDR1 SGHTA and CDR2 FQGTGA. The CDR3: CASSLTPGDEQYF. For the CDR3, the DNA is TGTGCCAGCAGCTTAACGCCGGGGGACGAGCAGTACTTC. The full variable domain, its missing parts supplied by reference TRBV7-3 and TRBJ2-7, is GAGVSQTPSNKVTEKGKYVELRCDPISGHTALYWYRQSLGQGPEFLIYFQGTGAADDSGLPNDRFFAVRPEGSVSTLKIQRTERGDSAVYLCASSLTPGDEQYFGPGTRLTVT.

The chain recombines TRBV4-3 with TRBJ2-1; 9 nucleotides agree with TRBD2. Germline V lookup: CDR1 LGHNA, CDR2 YSLEER. V dropped 0 bases and J dropped 7; count of bases not matched to a gene: 4. This CDR3 is built from 15 residues. The CDR3 spells CASSQEVTSGNEQFF. In nucleotides, the CDR3 is TGCGCCAGCAGCCAAGAAGTCACTAGCGGGAATGAGCAGTTCTTC.

V usage is TRBV2 and J usage is TRBJ1-5, with 11 bases matching TRBD1. This CDR3 region has 17 residues. Germline CDR1 is SNHLY and CDR2 is FYNNEI. V was clipped by 2 bases and J by 0 bases; unmatched bases: 3. This chain's CDR3 is CASSEPGTGGSNQPQHF. DNA for the CDR3: TGTGCCAGCAGTGAACCAGGGACAGGGGGTAGCAATCAGCCCCAGCATTTT. The full variable domain, with the rest looked up from reference TRBV2 and TRBJ1-5, is EPEVTQTPSHQVTQMGQEVILRCVPISNHLYFYWYRQILGQKVEFLVSFYNNEISEKSEIFDDQFSVERPDGSNFTLKIRSTKLEDSAMYFCASSEPGTGGSNQPQHFGDGTRLSIL.

CDR3 nucleotides: TGTGCCAGCAGTTTAGCGGGGAGCTCCTATAATTCACCCCTCCACTTT. It is translated as CASSLAGSSYNSPLHF. This chain connects TRBV28 to TRBJ1-6; D gene ambiguous. Looked up from germline, CDR1 is MDHEN and CDR2 is SYDVKM. CDR3 length: 16 residues. Trimming removed 2 bases at V and 0 bases at J, with 8 bases between.

CDR3 sequence: CASGQEGFNTEAFF. The CDR3 DNA follows: TGTGCCAGCGGACAGGAGGGTTTTAACACTGAAGCTTTCTTT. The rearrangement uses TRBV6-5 and TRBJ1-1; 7 bases are shared with TRBD1. V trimming: 8 bases; J trimming: 2 bases; junction bases outside the gene matches: 8. This CDR3 is built from 14 residues. The germline gives CDR1 MNHEY, CDR2 SVGAGI.

This chain joins TRBV19 and TRBJ2-4; D gene unclear. Germline V lookup: CDR1 LNHDA, CDR2 SQIVND (reference sequence). The CDR3 sequence is 15 residues long. Trimming pared 8 bases from V and 0 bases from J, leaving 14 bases between. This CDR3 reads CASRTRHVAKNIQYF. DNA for the CDR3: TGTGCCAGTCGAACGAGGCACGTAGCCAAAAACATTCAGTACTTC.

The chain links TRBV10-1 to TRBJ2-3; TRBD2 matches 9 bases. V shed 0 bases, J shed 11 bases, and the junction held 3 bases outside the gene matches. Per germline, CDR1 WNHNN and CDR2 SYGVQD (reference sequence). This CDR3 contains 13 residues. This CDR3 is CASSESFSGRQYF. The CDR3 coding sequence is TGCGCCAGCAGTGAGTCGTTTAGCGGGAGGCAGTATTTT.

Notes on this clone: This same CDR3 is encoded by further DNA sequences in the sample. The chain couples TRBV19 to TRBJ1-1, with a possible D match to TRBD1 (5 bases). The CDR3 extends over 13 amino acids. Trimming cost V 4 bases and J 5 bases, with 11 bases left between them. Germline loops: CDR1 LNHDA, CDR2 SQIVND (reference sequence). DNA of the CDR3: TGTGCCAGTAGTAGTCAGGGAGGAACTGAAGCTTTCTTT. Its translation is CASSSQGGTEAFF.

This chain links TRBV10-3 with TRBJ1-2; 8 bases match TRBD1. CDR1 and CDR2 from the germline V gene are ENHRY and SYGVKD. This CDR3 is built from 13 residues. V was pared by 5 bases and J by 6 bases, with 5 bases of the junction left unmatched. CDR3 DNA sequence: TGTGCCATCAGTCTGACAGGGGTGGATGGCTACACCTTC. This gives the protein CAISLTGVDGYTF.